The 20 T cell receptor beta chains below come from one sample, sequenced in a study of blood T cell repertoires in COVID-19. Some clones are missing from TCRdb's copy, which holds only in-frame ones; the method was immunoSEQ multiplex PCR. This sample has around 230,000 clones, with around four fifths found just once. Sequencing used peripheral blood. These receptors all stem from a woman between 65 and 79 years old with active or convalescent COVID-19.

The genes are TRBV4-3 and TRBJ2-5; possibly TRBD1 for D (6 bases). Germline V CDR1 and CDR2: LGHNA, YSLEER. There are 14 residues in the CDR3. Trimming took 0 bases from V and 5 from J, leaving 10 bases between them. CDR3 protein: CASSQDTGKETQYF. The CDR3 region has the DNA TGCGCCAGCAGCCAAGATACAGGGAAGGAGACCCAGTACTTC.

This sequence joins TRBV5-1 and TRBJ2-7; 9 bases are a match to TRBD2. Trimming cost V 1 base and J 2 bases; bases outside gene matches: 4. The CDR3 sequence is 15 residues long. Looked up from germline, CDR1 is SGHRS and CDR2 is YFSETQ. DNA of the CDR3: TGCGCCAGCAGCTTGCAGGGCGGGAGGGCCTACGAGCAGTACTTC. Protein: CASSLQGGRAYEQYF.

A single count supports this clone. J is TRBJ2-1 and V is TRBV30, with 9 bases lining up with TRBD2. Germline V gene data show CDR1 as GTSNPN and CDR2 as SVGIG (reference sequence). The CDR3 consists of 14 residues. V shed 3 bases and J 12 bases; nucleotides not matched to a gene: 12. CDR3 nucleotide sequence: TGTGCCTGGAGCGCGGGACTAGCCTCTGTTGCGCAGTTCTTC. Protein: CAWSAGLASVAQFF.

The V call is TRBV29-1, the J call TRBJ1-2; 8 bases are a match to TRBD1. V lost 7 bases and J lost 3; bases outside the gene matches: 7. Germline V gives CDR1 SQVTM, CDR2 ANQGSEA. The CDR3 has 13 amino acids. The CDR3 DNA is TGCAGCGCAGGACAGGGAGAATACTATGGCTACACCTTC. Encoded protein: CSAGQGEYYGYTF.

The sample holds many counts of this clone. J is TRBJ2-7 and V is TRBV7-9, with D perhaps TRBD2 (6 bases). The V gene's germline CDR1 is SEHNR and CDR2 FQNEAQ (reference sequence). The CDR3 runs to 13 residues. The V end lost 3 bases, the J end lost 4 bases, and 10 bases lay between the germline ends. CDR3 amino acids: CASSFSGAYEQYF. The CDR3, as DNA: TGTGCCAGCAGCTTTTCGGGAGCTTACGAGCAGTACTTC.

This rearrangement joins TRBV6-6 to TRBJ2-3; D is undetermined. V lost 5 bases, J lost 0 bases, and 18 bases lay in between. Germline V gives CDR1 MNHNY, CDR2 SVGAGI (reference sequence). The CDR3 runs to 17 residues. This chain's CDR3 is CASSPILRMSSTDTQYF. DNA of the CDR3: TGTGCCAGCAGTCCGATACTACGGATGTCTAGCACAGATACGCAGTATTTT.

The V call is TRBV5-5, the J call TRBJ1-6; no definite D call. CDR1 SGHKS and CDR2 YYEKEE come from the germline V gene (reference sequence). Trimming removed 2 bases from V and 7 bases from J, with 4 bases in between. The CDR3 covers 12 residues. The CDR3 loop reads CASSLTNSPLHF. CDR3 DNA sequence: TGTGCCAGCAGCTTAACAAATTCACCCCTCCACTTT.

DNA of the CDR3: TGTGCCAGCAGCTTAGAAGGGGAACCCCCATTCGAGCAGTACTTC. This gives the protein CASSLEGEPPFEQYF. The chain carries TRBV7-6 and TRBJ2-7; perhaps TRBD1 as D (5 bases). Germline loops: CDR1 SGHVS, CDR2 FNYEAQ. This CDR3 spans 15 amino acids. Trimming pared 1 base from V and 6 bases from J, leaving 16 bases between.

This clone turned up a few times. CDR3 region: CASFSTQRGPEQYNEQFF. CDR3 coding DNA: TGTGCCAGCTTCTCCACCCAGCGGGGGCCCGAACAATACAATGAGCAGTTCTTC. This chain links TRBV7-9 with TRBJ2-1; 8 bases fit TRBD2. The CDR3 runs 18 residues. With V trimmed by 8 bases and J by 4 bases, 19 bases remained unmatched. Germline V lookup: CDR1 SEHNR, CDR2 FQNEAQ (reference sequence).

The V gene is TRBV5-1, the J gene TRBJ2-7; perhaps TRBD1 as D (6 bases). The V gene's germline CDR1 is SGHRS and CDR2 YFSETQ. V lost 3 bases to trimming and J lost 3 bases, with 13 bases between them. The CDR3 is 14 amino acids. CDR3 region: CASSSRTDLYEQYF. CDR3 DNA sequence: TGCGCCAGCAGCTCCCGGACAGATCTCTACGAGCAGTACTTC.

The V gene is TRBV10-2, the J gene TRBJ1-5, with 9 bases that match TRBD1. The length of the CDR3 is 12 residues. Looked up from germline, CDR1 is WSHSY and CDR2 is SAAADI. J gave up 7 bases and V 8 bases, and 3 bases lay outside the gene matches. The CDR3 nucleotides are TGCGCCAGCGGGACAGGGCAACAGCCCCAGCATTTT. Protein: CASGTGQQPQHF.

The CDR3 region has the DNA TGTGCCAGCAGCCCCTGGACAGGGGGGCAGCCCCAGCATTTT. This codes for CASSPWTGGQPQHF. This sequence joins TRBV7-8 and TRBJ1-5; 10 bases are shared with TRBD1. With V trimmed by 5 bases and J by 7 bases, 5 bases remained unmatched. In germline, CDR1 is SGHVS, CDR2 FQNEAQ. The CDR3 is made up of 14 amino acids.

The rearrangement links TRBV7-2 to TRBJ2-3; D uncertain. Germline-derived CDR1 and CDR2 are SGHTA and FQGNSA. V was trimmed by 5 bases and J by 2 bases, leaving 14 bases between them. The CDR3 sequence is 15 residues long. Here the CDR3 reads CASSPRKQNTDTQYF. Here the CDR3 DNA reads TGTGCCAGCAGCCCTAGAAAACAAAACACAGATACGCAGTATTTT.

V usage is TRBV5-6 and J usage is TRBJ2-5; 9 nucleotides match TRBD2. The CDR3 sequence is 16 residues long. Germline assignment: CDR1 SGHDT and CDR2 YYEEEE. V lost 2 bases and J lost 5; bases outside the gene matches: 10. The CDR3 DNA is TGTGCCAGCAGCTTCCCTGGGGCGGGAGGGCCGGAGACCCAGTACTTC. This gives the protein CASSFPGAGGPETQYF.

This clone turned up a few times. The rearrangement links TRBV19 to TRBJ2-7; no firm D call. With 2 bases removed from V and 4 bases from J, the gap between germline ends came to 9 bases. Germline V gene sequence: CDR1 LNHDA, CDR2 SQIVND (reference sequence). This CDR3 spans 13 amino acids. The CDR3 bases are TGTGCCAGTAGTATACAGGTCTCTTACGAGCAGTACTTC. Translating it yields CASSIQVSYEQYF.

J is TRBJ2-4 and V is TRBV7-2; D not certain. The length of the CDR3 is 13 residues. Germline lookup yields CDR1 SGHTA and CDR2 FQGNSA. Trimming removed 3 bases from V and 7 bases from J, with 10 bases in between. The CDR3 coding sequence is TGTGCCAGCAGCTTCCCGACTGGTAACATTCAGTACTTC. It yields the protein CASSFPTGNIQYF.

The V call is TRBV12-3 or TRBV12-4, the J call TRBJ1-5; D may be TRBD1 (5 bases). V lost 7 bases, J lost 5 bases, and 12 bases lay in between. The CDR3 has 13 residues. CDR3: CASTTDTYQPQHF. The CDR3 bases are TGTGCCAGCACCACGGACACCTATCAGCCCCAGCATTTT.

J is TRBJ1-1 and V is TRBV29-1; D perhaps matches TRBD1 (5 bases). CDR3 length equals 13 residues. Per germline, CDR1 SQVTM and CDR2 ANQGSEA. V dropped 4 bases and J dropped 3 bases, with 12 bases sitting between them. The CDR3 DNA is TGCAGCGTTGGGGTAGGGGCGGACACTGAAGCTTTCTTT. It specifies CSVGVGADTEAFF. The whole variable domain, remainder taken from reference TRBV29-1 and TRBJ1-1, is SAVISQKPSRDICQRGTSLTIQCQVDSQVTMMFWYRQQPGQSLTLIATANQGSEATYESGFVIDKFPISRPNLTFSTLTVSNMSPEDSSIYLCSVGVGADTEAFFGQGTRLTVV.

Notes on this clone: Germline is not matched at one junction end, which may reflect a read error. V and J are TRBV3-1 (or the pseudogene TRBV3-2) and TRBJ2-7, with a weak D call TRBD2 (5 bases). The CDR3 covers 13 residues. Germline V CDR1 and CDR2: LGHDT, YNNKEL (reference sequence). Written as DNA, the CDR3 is TGTGCCAGCAGCCAAGGGGTAGCGATGGTCGGATGGTTC. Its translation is CASSQGVAMVGWF.

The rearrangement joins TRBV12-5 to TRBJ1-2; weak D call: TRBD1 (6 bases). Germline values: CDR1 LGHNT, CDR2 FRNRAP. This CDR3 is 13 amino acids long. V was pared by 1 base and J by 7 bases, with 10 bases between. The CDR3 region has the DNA TGTGCTAGTGGTTTGGGCAGGGGTGGTGGCTACACCTTC. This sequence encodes CASGLGRGGGYTF.